The clone carrying this T cell receptor (beta chain) appeared many times. Its antigen is currently unknown. Each TCR beta library was made by quantitative 5'-RACE that incorporated molecular barcodes. TCRdb re-derived calls from the 5' RACE reads in MiXCR, one entry per CDR3 protein. The sample carries 240,000 or so distinct CDR3 sequences, 8% to 9.5% recorded once. This entry belongs to a study of CD8 T cells in ankylosing spondylitis. Study outcomes and limitations: Both synovial fluid and blood in reactive arthritis had previously been reported to carry some motif variants. Ankylosing spondylitis blood seemed to carry a telltale TCR beta motif made of under ten highly homologous variants. Disease-linked clones reportedly showed significant enrichment in matched ankylosing spondylitis synovial fluid.

The sample taken for sequencing was blood, either unsorted or a sorted T cell fraction (not recorded which). The source of this sequence is a male donor with ankylosing spondylitis or in good health (not recorded which).

CDR3 in amino acids: CASSLTNIQYF. Here the CDR3 DNA reads TGTGCCAGCAGCCTTACCAACATTCAGTACTTC. The genes are TRBV6-6 and TRBJ2-4; unclear D gene. Trimming pared 6 bases from V and 7 bases from J, leaving 7 bases between. Per germline, CDR1 MNHNY and CDR2 SVGAGI (reference sequence). The CDR3 has 11 amino acids.